This is a list of T cell receptor beta chains from one sample in a study of T-cell reconstitution after alpha-beta-depleted transplantation in children. TCRdb recomputed calls from the PCR reads with MiXCR, one row per CDR3 protein. The sample consists of under 250,000 distinct CDR3 sequences, around 25% of them appearing once. Sequences were derived from PBMCs, mostly from graft donor cells, sampled 360 days after TCRalphabeta/CD19-depleted stem cell transplant. Source of these receptors: a female patient aged 2-15 years who had a stem cell transplant for congenital amegakaryocytic thrombocytopenia, so the T cells may come from the graft donor. CDR3s include the opening cysteine and the closing phenylalanine or tryptophan. Clone size appears in some rows only: once, few, many, or a class for an expanded clone.

V,J,size,CDR3
TRBV12-3/TRBV12-4,TRBJ2-1,many,CASSPRQKLHNEQFF
TRBV6-2/TRBV6-3,TRBJ1-6,-,CASSHLKPGQGAGYNSPLHF
TRBV2,TRBJ2-2,many,CASSDLAEHTGELFF
TRBV12-3/TRBV12-4,TRBJ2-6,-,CASSPDGRDWANVLTF
TRBV2,TRBJ2-7,few,CASSEASPSTGIYEQYF
TRBV29-1,TRBJ2-3,many,CSVIGLAGLTDTQYF
TRBV5-4,TRBJ2-1,-,CASSFYPGEQFF
TRBV24-1,TRBJ1-2,many,CATSTGANYGYTF
TRBV3-1,TRBJ2-3,-,CASSHTISSTQYF
TRBV12-3/TRBV12-4,TRBJ1-4,few,CASSWAGWDEKLFF
TRBV18,TRBJ2-5,-,CASSPQVRVTGAEETQYF
TRBV5-1,TRBJ2-3,few,CASSLAPGARSTDTQYF
TRBV4-1,TRBJ2-4,few,CASSQPVAGSRIQYF
TRBV20-1,TRBJ2-5,-,CSAREGMETQYF
TRBV30,TRBJ1-2,many,CAWSYQGLGGYTF
TRBV6-5,TRBJ2-1,many,CASSYRMNNEQFF
TRBV6-1,TRBJ2-1,-,CASTAAGGSLSSYNEQFF
TRBV4-1,TRBJ2-1,few,CASSPWTSGEYNEQFF
TRBV4-3,TRBJ2-1,-,CASSLGLAPSYNEQFF
TRBV9,TRBJ2-7,-,CASSGRDRGLEQYF
TRBV20-1,TRBJ2-3,-,CSLEPGINTDTQYF
TRBV5-1,TRBJ2-1,once,CASSDKTGTGERNEQFF
TRBV12-3/TRBV12-4,TRBJ2-3,few,CASSGDSWDVRLSTDTQYF
TRBV28,TRBJ2-3,-,CASSFRGFTDTQYF
TRBV7-6,TRBJ2-4,-,CASSLRTGTPNNLAKNIQYF
TRBV6-5,TRBJ2-5,-,CASSYSTPQETQYF
TRBV28,TRBJ1-5,-,CASRNRDTLNQPQHF
TRBV2,TRBJ2-1,-,CASRGTRGYNEQFF